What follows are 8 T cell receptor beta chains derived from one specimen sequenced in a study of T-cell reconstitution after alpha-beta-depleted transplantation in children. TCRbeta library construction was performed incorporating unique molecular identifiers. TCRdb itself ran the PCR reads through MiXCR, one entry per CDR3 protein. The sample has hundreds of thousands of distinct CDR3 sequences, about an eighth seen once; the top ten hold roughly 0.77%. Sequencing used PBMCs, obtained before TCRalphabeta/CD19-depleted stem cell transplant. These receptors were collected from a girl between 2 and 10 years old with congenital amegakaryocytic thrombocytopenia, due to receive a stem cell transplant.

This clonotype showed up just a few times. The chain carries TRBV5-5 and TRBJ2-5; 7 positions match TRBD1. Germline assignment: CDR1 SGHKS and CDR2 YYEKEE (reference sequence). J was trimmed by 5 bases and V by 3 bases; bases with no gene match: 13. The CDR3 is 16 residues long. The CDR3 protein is CASSSLTGETWETQYF. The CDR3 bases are TGTGCCAGCAGCTCGCTTACAGGGGAGACATGGGAGACCCAGTACTTC.

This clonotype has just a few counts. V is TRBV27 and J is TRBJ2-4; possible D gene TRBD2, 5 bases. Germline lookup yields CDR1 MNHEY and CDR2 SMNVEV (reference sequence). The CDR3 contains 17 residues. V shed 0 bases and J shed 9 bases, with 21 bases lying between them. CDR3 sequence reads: CASSLSLPLAGEGIQYF. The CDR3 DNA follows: TGTGCCAGCAGTTTATCCCTCCCCCTAGCCGGTGAGGGCATTCAGTACTTC.

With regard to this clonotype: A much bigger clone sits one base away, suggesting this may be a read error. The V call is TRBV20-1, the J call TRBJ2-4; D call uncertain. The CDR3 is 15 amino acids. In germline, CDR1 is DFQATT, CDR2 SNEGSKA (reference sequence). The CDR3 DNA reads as TGCGGTGTCAGGTCGTACCCTATGTCCAAAAACATTCAGTACTTC. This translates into CGVRSYPMSKNIQYF.

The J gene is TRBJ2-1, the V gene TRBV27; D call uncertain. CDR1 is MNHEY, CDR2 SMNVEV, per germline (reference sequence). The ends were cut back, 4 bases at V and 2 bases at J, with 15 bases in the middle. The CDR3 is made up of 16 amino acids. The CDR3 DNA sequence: TGTGCCAGCAGTTATTCGCCCGGGCTGGCCTACAATGAGCAGTTCTTC. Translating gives CASSYSPGLAYNEQFF.

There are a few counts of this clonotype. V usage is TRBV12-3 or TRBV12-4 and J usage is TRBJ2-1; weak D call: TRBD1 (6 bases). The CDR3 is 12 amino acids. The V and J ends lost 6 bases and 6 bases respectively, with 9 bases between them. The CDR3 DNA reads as TGTGCCAGCAGCGGACAGTTCAATGAGCAGTTCTTC. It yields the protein CASSGQFNEQFF.

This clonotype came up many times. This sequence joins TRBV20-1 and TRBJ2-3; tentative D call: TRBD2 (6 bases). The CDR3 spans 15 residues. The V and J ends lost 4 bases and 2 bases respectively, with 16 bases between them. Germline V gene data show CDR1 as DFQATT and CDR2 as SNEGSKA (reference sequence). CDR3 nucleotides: TGCAGTGCTACAAGTTGGGCGGGAATCACAGATACGCAGTATTTT. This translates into CSATSWAGITDTQYF.

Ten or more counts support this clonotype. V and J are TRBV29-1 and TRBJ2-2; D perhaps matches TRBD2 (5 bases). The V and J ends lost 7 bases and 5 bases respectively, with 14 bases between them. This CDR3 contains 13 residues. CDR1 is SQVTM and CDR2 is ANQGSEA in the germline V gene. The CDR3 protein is CSGIRGGTGELFF. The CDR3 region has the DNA TGCAGCGGAATTCGGGGTGGTACCGGGGAGCTGTTTTTT.

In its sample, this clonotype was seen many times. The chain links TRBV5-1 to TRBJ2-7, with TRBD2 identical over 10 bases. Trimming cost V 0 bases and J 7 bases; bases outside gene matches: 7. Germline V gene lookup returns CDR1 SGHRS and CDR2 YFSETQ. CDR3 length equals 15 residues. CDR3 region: CASSLGVAGGLEQYF. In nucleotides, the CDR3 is TGCGCCAGCAGCTTGGGCGTAGCGGGAGGCTTGGAGCAGTACTTC.